This TCR beta chain was identified during a study of identifying expanded T cells in peripheral blood. Findings and limits, study-wide: Technical replicates showed approximately 1.2 changed clones; roughly two weeks about 16.4; four weeks 19.

CDR1 and CDR2 (germline): KGHSH, LQKENI. V was clipped by 2 bases and J by 4 bases, with 15 bases between them. This CDR3 has 16 amino acids. This table comes from immunoSEQ multiplex PCR, and its TCRdb copy is limited to in-frame clones, with some not included. Of some 90,000 clones listed, 75% to 90% are singletons. A note on this clone: As yet, its antigen is unknown.

This TCR was recovered from a person aged 18-70 years in good health. This rearrangement joins TRBV18 to TRBJ2-1, with D unclear. Sequencing was performed on blood. The CDR3 protein is CASSPTVRQPYNEQFF. The CDR3 nucleotides are TGTGCCAGCTCACCAACTGTCCGGCAACCGTACAATGAGCAGTTCTTC.